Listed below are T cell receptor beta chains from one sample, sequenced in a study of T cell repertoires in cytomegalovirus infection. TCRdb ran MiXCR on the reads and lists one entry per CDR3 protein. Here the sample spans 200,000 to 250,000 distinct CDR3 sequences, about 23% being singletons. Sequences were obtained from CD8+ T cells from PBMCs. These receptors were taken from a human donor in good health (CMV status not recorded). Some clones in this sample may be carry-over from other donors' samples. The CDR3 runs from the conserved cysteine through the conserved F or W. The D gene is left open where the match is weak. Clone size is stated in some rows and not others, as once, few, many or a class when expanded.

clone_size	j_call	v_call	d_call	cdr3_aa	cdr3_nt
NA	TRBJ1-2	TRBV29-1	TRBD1	CSFHLPDRDNYGYTF	TGCAGCTTTCACCTACCCGACAGGGATAACTATGGCTACACCTTC
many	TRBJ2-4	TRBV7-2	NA	CASSLAGAYVENIQYF	TGTGCCAGCAGCTTAGCAGGGGCCTATGTAGAAAACATTCAGTACTTC
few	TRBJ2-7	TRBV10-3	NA	CAISEPARASEEQYF	TGTGCCATCAGCGAGCCCGCCAGGGCGTCAGAGGAGCAGTACTTC
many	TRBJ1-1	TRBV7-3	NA	CASSPTGISEAFF	TGTGCCAGCAGCCCAACAGGGATTTCTGAAGCTTTCTTT
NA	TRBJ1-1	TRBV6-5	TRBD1	CASSHEPGQGYTEAFF	TGTGCCAGCAGCCACGAGCCGGGACAGGGGTACACTGAAGCTTTCTTT
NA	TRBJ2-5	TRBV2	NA	CASSGMETQYF	TGTGCCAGCAGTGGTATGGAGACCCAGTACTTC
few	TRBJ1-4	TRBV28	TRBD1	CASIPGQGHEKLFF	TGTGCCAGCATTCCGGGACAGGGACATGAAAAACTGTTTTTT
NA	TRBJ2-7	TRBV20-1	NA	CSARGKDINYEQYF	TGCAGTGCTAGAGGGAAGGACATCAACTACGAGCAGTACTTC
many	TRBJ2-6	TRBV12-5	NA	CASGAGANVLTF	TGTGCTAGTGGTGCTGGGGCCAACGTCCTGACTTTC
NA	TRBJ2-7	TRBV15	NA	CATSRDLGSYEQYF	TGTGCCACCAGCAGAGATTTGGGCTCCTACGAGCAGTACTTC